This T cell receptor beta chain was obtained from a study of T-cell reconstitution after alpha-beta-depleted transplantation in children. A library of TCRbeta sequences, prepared with unique molecular identifiers, was generated. MiXCR, applied by TCRdb to the PCR reads, yields one record per CDR3 protein. This table has 90,000 to 95,000 distinct CDR3 sequences, more than 9% appearing once. In this sample, this clonotype turned up many times. Source: PBMCs from the stem cell graft donor, taken from the stem cell graft. The source is a human donor who donated a stem cell graft to a child with inherited bone marrow failure.

This CDR3 reads CAIRRQTLNTEAFF. The DNA of the CDR3 is TGTGCCATCAGAAGACAGACCCTGAACACTGAAGCTTTCTTT. The V and J genes are TRBV10-3 and TRBJ1-1; D may be TRBD1 (5 bases). Trimming removed 6 bases at V and 0 bases at J, with 11 bases between. The CDR3 extends over 14 amino acids. Germline CDR1 ENHRY, CDR2 SYGVKD.